This T cell receptor (beta chain) was identified during a study of blood T cells in healthy people across ages. Next came a second PCR, run for about 6 to 12 cycles, which used a sample-barcoded 5' primer along with a J-beta primer mix. In TCRdb, the 5' RACE reads were re-called with MiXCR into one record per CDR3 protein. The sample has 850,000 to 1,000,000 distinct CDR3 sequences, roughly half seen once. Sample: blood. This TCR was sampled from a woman in her fifties or sixties in good health.

The CDR3 loop reads CSAREVGGVGKNIQYF. As DNA, the CDR3 is TGCAGTGCTAGAGAAGTAGGGGGGGTCGGCAAAAACATTCAGTACTTC. The chain joins TRBV20-1 to TRBJ2-5; D is perhaps TRBD2 (7 bases). The end of the DNA fits TRBJ2-4 better, so the J call may be wrong. The CDR3 runs to 16 residues. Germline V gene data show CDR1 as DFQATT and CDR2 as SNEGSKA (reference sequence).